This T cell receptor beta chain stems from a study of T cell repertoires in cytomegalovirus infection. Comments on this clonotype: Its specificity is unknown.

The germline CDR1 and CDR2 sequences are MNHEY and SVGEGT. The V gene lost 9 bases and the J gene lost 5 bases, with 16 bases spanning the gap. This CDR3 has 14 amino acids. TCRdb re-analysed the reads in MiXCR, keeping a single row per CDR3 protein. Altogether about 46,000 distinct CDR3 sequences are present, roughly 20% being singletons, with the ten largest covering around 18%. The sequenced material came from PBMCs, sequenced either directly or after in vitro stimulation (not recorded which). The sequence derives from a human donor in good health (CMV status not recorded). Some clones in this sample may be carry-over from other donors' samples. The genes are TRBV6-2 or TRBV6-3 and TRBJ2-2, with D maybe TRBD2 (6 bases). In nucleotides, the CDR3 is TGTGCCAGGACCCCCCAACGGGAGACCGGGGAGCTGTTTTTT. Residues: CARTPQRETGELFF.